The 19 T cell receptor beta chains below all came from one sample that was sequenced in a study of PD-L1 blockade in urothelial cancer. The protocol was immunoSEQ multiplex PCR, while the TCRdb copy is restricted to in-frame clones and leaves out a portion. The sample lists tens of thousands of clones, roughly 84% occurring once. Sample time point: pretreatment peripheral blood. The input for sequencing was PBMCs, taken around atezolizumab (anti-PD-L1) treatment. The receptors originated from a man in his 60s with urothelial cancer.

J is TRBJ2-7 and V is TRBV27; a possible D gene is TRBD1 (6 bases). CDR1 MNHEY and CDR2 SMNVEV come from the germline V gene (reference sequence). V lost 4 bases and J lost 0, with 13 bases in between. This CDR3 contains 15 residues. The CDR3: CASSSPGQLSYEQYF. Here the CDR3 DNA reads TGTGCCAGCAGTTCTCCGGGACAACTCTCCTACGAGCAGTACTTC.

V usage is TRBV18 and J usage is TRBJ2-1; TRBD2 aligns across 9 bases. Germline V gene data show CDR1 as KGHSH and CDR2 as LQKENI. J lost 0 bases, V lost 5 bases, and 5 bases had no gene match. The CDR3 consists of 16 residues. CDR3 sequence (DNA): TGTGCCAGCTCAGAGAGGACTAGCGCCTCCTACAATGAGCAGTTCTTC. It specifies CASSERTSASYNEQFF.

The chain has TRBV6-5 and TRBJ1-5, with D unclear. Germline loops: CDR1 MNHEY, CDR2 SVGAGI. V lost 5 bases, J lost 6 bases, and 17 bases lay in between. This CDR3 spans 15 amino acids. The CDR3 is CASSDFDEESQPQHF. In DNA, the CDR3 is TGTGCCAGCAGTGACTTTGATGAGGAAAGTCAGCCCCAGCATTTT.

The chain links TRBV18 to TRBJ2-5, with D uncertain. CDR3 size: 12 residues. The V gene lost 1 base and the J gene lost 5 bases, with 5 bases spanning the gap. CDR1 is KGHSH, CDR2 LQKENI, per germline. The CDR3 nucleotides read TGTGCCAGCTCACCACTCCATGAGACCCAGTACTTC. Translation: CASSPLHETQYF.

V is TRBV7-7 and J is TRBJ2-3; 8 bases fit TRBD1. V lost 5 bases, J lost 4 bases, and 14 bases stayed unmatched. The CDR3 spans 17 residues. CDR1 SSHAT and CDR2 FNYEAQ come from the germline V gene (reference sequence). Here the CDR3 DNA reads TGTGCCAGCAGCCCAGGCAGGGGGCTAGCCGCCGCAGATACGCAGTATTTT. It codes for CASSPGRGLAAADTQYF.

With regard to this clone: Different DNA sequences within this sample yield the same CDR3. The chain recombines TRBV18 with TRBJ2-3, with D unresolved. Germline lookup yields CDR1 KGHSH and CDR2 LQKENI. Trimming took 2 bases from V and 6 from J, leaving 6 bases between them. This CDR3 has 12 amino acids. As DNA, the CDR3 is TGTGCCAGCTCACCATCAACTGATACGCAGTATTTT. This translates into CASSPSTDTQYF. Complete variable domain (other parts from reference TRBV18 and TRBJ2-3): NAGVMQNPRHLVRRRGQEARLRCSPMKGHSHVYWYRQLPEEGLKFMVYLQKENIIDESGMPKERFSAEFPKEGPSILRIQQVVRGDSAAYFCASSPSTDTQYFGPGTRLTVL.

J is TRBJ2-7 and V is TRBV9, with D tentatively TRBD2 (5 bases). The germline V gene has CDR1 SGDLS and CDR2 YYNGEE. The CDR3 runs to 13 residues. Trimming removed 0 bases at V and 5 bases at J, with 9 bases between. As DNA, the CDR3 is TGTGCCAGCAGCGTAGCTCCGGGAAACGAGCAGTACTTC. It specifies CASSVAPGNEQYF.

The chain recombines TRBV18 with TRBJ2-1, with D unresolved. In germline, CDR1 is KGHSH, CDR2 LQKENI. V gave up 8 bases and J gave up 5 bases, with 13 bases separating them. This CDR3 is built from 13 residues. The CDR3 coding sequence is TGTGCCAGCCAATCGGGTTCCAACAATGAGCAGTTCTTC. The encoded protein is CASQSGSNNEQFF.

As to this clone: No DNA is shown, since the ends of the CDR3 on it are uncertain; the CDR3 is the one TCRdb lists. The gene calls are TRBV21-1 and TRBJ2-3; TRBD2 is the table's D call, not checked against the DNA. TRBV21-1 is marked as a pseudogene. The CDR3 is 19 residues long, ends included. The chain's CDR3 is CASSNQYIVAGGSTDTQYF.

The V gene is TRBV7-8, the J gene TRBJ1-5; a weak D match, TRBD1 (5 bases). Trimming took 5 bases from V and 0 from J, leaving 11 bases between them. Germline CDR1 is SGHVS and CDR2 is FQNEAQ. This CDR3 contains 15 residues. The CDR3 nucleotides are TGTGCCAGCAGCATGGGGCAGGCTAGCAATCAGCCCCAGCATTTT. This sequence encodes CASSMGQASNQPQHF.

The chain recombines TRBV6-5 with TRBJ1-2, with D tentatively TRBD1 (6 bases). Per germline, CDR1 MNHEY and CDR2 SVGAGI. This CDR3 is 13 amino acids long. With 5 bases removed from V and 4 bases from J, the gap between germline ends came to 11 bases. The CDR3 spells CASSEGDSYGYTF. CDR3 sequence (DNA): TGTGCCAGCAGTGAGGGGGATAGCTATGGCTACACCTTC.

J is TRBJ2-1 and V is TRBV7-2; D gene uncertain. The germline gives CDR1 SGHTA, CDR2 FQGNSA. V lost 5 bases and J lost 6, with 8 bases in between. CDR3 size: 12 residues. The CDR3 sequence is CASSPHSNEQFF. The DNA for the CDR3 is TGTGCCAGCAGCCCCCATAGCAATGAGCAGTTCTTC.

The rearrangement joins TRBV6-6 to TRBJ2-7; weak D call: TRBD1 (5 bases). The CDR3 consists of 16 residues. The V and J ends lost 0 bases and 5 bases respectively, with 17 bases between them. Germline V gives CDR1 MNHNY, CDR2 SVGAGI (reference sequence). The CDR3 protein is CASSYSTAGLEDEQYF. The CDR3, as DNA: TGTGCCAGCAGTTACTCGACGGCAGGGCTGGAAGACGAGCAGTACTTC.

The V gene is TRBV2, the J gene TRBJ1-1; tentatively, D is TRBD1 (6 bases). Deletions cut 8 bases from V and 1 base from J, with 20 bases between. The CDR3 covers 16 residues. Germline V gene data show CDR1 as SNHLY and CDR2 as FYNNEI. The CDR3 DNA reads TGTGCCAGCTTTCCCACCAGGGGCCGATCGAACACTGAAGCTTTCTTT. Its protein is CASFPTRGRSNTEAFF.

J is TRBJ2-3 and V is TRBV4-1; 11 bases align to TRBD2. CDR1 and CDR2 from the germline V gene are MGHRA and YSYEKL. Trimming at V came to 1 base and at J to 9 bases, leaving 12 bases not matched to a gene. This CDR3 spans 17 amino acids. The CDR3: CASSQGTSGGTRDTQYF. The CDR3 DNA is TGCGCCAGCAGCCAAGGAACTAGCGGGGGAACCAGGGACACGCAGTATTTT.

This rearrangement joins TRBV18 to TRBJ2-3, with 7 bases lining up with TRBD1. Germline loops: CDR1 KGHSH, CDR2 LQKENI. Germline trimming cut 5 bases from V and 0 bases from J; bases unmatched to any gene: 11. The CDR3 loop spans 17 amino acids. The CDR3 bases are TGTGCCAGCTCAGCGGAGATAGAGGGACAGAGCACAGATACGCAGTATTTT. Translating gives CASSAEIEGQSTDTQYF.

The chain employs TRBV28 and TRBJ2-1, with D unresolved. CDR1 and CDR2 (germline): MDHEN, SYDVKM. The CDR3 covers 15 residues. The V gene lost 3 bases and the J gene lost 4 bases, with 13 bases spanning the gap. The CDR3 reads CASSFLGGYYNEQFF. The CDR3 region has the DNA TGTGCCAGCAGTTTTCTTGGCGGTTATTACAATGAGCAGTTCTTC.

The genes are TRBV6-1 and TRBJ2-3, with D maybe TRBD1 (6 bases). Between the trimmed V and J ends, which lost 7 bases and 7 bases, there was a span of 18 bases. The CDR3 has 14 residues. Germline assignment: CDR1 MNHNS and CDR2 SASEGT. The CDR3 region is CASTQGQGKYTQYF. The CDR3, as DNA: TGTGCCAGCACTCAAGGTCAGGGGAAATATACGCAGTATTTT.

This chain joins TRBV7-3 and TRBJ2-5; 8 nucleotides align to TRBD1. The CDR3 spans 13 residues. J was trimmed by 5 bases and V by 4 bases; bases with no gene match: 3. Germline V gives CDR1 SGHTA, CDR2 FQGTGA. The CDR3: CASSSHRGETQYF. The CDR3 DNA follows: TGTGCCAGCAGCTCCCACAGGGGGGAGACCCAGTACTTC.